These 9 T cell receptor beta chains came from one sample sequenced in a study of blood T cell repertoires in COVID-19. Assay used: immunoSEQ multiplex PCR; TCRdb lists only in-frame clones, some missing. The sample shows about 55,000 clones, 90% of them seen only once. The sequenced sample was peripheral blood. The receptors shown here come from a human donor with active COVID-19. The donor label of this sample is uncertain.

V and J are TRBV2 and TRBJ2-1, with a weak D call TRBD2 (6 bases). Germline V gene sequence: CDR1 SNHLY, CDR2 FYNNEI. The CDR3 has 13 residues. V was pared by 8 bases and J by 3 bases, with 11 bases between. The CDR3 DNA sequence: TGTGCCAGCGGGGCGGGGTTCTACAATGAGCAGTTCTTC. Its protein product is CASGAGFYNEQFF.

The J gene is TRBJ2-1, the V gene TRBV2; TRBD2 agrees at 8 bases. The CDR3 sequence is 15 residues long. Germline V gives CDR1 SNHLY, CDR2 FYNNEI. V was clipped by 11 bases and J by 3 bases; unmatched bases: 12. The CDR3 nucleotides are TGTGCCTCCCAACCGGGGCTAGCGGGCTACAATGAGCAGTTCTTC. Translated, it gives CASQPGLAGYNEQFF.

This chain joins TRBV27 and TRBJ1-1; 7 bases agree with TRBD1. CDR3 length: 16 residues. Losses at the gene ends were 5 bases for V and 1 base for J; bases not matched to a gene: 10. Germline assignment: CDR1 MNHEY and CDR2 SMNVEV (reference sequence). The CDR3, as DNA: TGTGCCAGCAGTCTAATATACAGGGGTCAGAACACTGAAGCTTTCTTT. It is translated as CASSLIYRGQNTEAFF.

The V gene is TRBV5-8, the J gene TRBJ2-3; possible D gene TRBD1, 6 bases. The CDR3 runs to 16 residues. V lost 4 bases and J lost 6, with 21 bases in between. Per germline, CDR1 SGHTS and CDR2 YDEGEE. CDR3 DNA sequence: TGTGCCAGCAGCGCGGGCCGGAAGGTGGGGGCGGATACGCAGTATTTT. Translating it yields CASSAGRKVGADTQYF.

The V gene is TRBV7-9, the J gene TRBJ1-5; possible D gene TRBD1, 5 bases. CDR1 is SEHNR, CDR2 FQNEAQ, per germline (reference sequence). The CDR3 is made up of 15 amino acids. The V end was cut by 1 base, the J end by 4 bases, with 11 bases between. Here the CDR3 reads CASSLETEVNQPQHF. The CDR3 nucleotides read TGTGCCAGCAGCTTAGAGACAGAAGTAAATCAGCCCCAGCATTTT.

CDR3 DNA sequence: TGCAGCGTTGCAGGGAACTATGGCTACACCTTC. Translation: CSVAGNYGYTF. The chain combines TRBV29-1 with TRBJ1-2; D might be TRBD1 (5 bases). V was pared by 4 bases and J by 2 bases, with 5 bases between. The CDR3 totals 11 residues. The V gene's germline CDR1 is SQVTM and CDR2 ANQGSEA.

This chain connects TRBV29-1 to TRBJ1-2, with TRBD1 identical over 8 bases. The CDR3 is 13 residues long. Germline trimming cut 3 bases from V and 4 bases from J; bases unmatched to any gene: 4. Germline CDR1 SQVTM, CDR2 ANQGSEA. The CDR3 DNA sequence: TGCAGCGTTGACAGGGGGCGCGGCTATGGCTACACCTTC. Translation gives CSVDRGRGYGYTF.

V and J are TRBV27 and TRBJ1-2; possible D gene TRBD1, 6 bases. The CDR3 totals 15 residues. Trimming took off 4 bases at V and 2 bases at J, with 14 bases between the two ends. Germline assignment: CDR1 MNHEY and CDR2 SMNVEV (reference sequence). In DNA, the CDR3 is TGTGCCAGCAGTTCACGCGGGGGCGGAAACTATGGCTACACCTTC. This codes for CASSSRGGGNYGYTF.

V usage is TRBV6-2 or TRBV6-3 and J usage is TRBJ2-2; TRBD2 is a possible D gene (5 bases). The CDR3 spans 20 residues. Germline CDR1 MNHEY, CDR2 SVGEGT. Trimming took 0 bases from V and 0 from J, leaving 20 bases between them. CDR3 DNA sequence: TGTGCCAGCAGTTACTCGAGTATTAGCGCCATAGACGCGAACACCGGGGAGCTGTTTTTT. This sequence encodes CASSYSSISAIDANTGELFF.